These 21 T cell receptor beta chains share one sample of origin, sequenced in a study of graft-versus-host responses after intestinal transplantation. TCRdb's copy holds only in-frame clones and misses some; the assay was immunoSEQ multiplex PCR. The table lists around 97,000 clones, over 85% of them singletons. For these TCRs, the target antigens are not known. The sequences come from unstimulated CD8+ T cells sorted from spleen or lymph node cells, collected before intestinal transplant. These receptor sequences come from a human donor who received an intestinal transplant.

V gene TRBV4-1 combines with J gene TRBJ2-1; D not resolved. V was clipped by 2 bases and J by 5 bases, with 10 bases between them. CDR3 length: 14 amino acids. CDR1 and CDR2 (germline): MGHRA, YSYEKL. As DNA, the CDR3 is TGCGCCAGCAGCCAATCCGGGCCAAACAATGAGCAGTTCTTC. Amino acid sequence: CASSQSGPNNEQFF.

The chain employs TRBV19 and TRBJ2-2, with D possibly TRBD2 on 5 matching bases. Germline CDR1 and CDR2: LNHDA and SQIVND (reference sequence). CDR3 length equals 14 residues. V was trimmed by 8 bases and J by 3 bases, leaving 13 bases between them. CDR3 bases: TGTGCCAGTTATGGAAGCGGAGACACCGGGGAGCTGTTTTTT. It translates to CASYGSGDTGELFF.

This sequence joins TRBV7-9 and TRBJ2-1, with 12 bases identical to TRBD2. The germline V gene has CDR1 SEHNR and CDR2 FQNEAQ (reference sequence). J was trimmed by 4 bases and V by 5 bases; bases with no gene match: 6. This CDR3 comprises 16 residues. The DNA for the CDR3 is TGTGCCAGCAGCCCGAGACTAGCGGGGGATTACAATGAGCAGTTCTTC. It translates to CASSPRLAGDYNEQFF. The whole variable domain, remainder taken from reference TRBV7-9 and TRBJ2-1, is DTGVSQNPRHKITKRGQNVTFRCDPISEHNRLYWYRQTLGQGPEFLTYFQNEAQLEKSRLLSDRFSAERPKGSFSTLEIQRTEQGDSAMYLCASSPRLAGDYNEQFFGPGTRLTVL.

The rearrangement uses TRBV9 and TRBJ2-3; D might be TRBD1 (5 bases). Germline V lookup: CDR1 SGDLS, CDR2 YYNGEE. V dropped 1 base and J dropped 6 bases, with 9 bases sitting between them. CDR3 length equals 13 residues. This CDR3 is CASSVTRADTQYF. The CDR3 DNA reads as TGTGCCAGCAGCGTAACCAGGGCCGATACGCAGTATTTT.

As concerns this clone: Germline is not matched at one junction end, which may reflect a read error. The chain recombines TRBV5-1 with TRBJ2-1; D not resolved. The germline V gene encodes CDR1 SGHRS and CDR2 YFSETQ. This CDR3 is 12 amino acids long. Here the CDR3 DNA reads TGCGCCAGCAGAGACTCCCACAATGAGCAGTTCTTC. It is translated as CASRDSHNEQFF.

The V gene is TRBV4-1, the J gene TRBJ2-7; TRBD1 matches 10 bases. Unmatched junction bases numbered 9, after V lost 2 bases and J lost 5 bases. The CDR3 sequence is 16 residues long. Germline assignment: CDR1 MGHRA and CDR2 YSYEKL. CDR3 sequence (DNA): TGCGCCAGCAGCCAACCTCCGGGACAGGGGAGCCACGAGCAGTACTTC. As protein: CASSQPPGQGSHEQYF.

The chain is built from TRBV19 and TRBJ2-7; tentatively, D is TRBD1 (5 bases). The V gene's germline CDR1 is LNHDA and CDR2 SQIVND (reference sequence). Trimming took 1 base from V and 3 from J, leaving 13 bases between them. This CDR3 contains 15 residues. In DNA form, the CDR3 reads TGTGCCAGTAGTATAGCGGCCTGGGGCTACTACGAGCAGTACTTC. Translated: CASSIAAWGYYEQYF.

V gene TRBV18 combines with J gene TRBJ2-7, with 7 nucleotides matching TRBD1. CDR1 KGHSH and CDR2 LQKENI come from the germline V gene. The CDR3 has 16 residues. J lost 0 bases, V lost 2 bases, and 7 bases had no gene match. CDR3 amino acids: CASSPSTGAFSYEQYF. The CDR3 region has the DNA TGTGCCAGCTCACCATCTACAGGGGCTTTCTCCTACGAGCAGTACTTC.

This chain links TRBV12-5 with TRBJ1-4; perhaps TRBD1 as D (6 bases). V was pared by 4 bases and J by 1 base, with 13 bases between. Looked up from germline, CDR1 is LGHNT and CDR2 is FRNRAP. This CDR3 contains 16 residues. CDR3 in DNA: TGTGCTAGTGGTTCCACAGGGTATAAAACTAATGAAAAACTGTTTTTT. It specifies CASGSTGYKTNEKLFF. Full variable domain (remainder filled in from reference TRBV12-5 and TRBJ1-4): DARVTQTPRHKVTEMGQEVTMRCQPILGHNTVFWYRQTMMQGLELLAYFRNRAPLDDSGMPKDRFSAEMPDATLATLKIQPSEPRDSAVYFCASGSTGYKTNEKLFFGSGTQLSVL.

The rearrangement links TRBV4-1 to TRBJ2-1, with 10 bases aligning to TRBD2. Trimming took 8 bases from V and 5 from J; bases not matched to a gene: 12. The germline gives CDR1 MGHRA, CDR2 YSYEKL. This CDR3 is 16 amino acids long. The DNA for the CDR3 is TGCGCCAGCGGAAAAATAGCGGGGGGCACTAACAATGAGCAGTTCTTC. This translates into CASGKIAGGTNNEQFF.

The chain combines TRBV5-1 with TRBJ2-7, with TRBD1 matching 9 bases. J lost 2 bases, V lost 4 bases, and 7 bases had no gene match. There are 15 residues in the CDR3. CDR1 and CDR2 (germline): SGHRS, YFSETQ. CDR3 sequence (DNA): TGCGCCAGCAGCCCGCTGACAGGGGGAACCTACGAGCAGTACTTC. This translates into CASSPLTGGTYEQYF.

This clone was recorded only once. This chain uses TRBV7-6 with TRBJ1-1; D may be TRBD1 (5 bases). Between the trimmed V and J ends, which lost 1 base and 3 bases, there was a span of 12 bases. Germline V gene data show CDR1 as SGHVS and CDR2 as FNYEAQ. The length of the CDR3 is 15 residues. The CDR3 spells CASSLGDPFYTEAFF. The CDR3 nucleotides read TGTGCCAGCAGCTTAGGGGACCCCTTTTACACTGAAGCTTTCTTT. Combining the CDR3 with reference TRBV7-6 and TRBJ1-1 gives the whole variable domain GAGVSQSPRYKVTKRGQDVALRCDPISGHVSLYWYRQALGQGPEFLTYFNYEAQQDKSGLPNDRFSAERPEGSISTLTIQRTEQRDSAMYRCASSLGDPFYTEAFFGQGTRLTVV.

This chain connects TRBV7-8 to TRBJ2-7; 7 bases are a match to TRBD1. This CDR3 region has 15 residues. The germline V gene has CDR1 SGHVS and CDR2 FQNEAQ. The ends lost 2 bases at V and 4 bases at J; junction bases unmatched: 8. The CDR3 loop reads CASSLPTGAGYEQYF. In DNA, the CDR3 is TGTGCCAGCAGCTTACCCACAGGGGCGGGTTACGAGCAGTACTTC.

The chain couples TRBV4-1 to TRBJ1-2; 7 nucleotides agree with TRBD1. V trimming: 0 bases; J trimming: 8 bases; junction bases outside the gene matches: 12. The germline V gene encodes CDR1 MGHRA and CDR2 YSYEKL. CDR3 size: 16 residues. The CDR3 sequence is CASSQDSGTALEGYTF. Here the CDR3 DNA reads TGCGCCAGCAGCCAAGACTCCGGGACAGCCTTGGAGGGCTACACCTTC.

The chain combines TRBV6-1 with TRBJ1-2; 7 bases map to TRBD1. J lost 8 bases, V lost 3 bases, and 6 bases had no gene match. This CDR3 region has 13 residues. From germline, CDR1 is MNHNS and CDR2 SASEGT. The CDR3 nucleotides read TGTGCCAGCAGTGAGCAGGGGGTCGGAGGCTACACCTTC. Its translation is CASSEQGVGGYTF.

The chain couples TRBV10-2 to TRBJ2-5; tentatively, D is TRBD2 (5 bases). Germline CDR1 and CDR2: WSHSY and SAAADI. The CDR3 is 13 amino acids. V was shortened by 4 bases and J by 2 bases, with 8 bases between the two germline ends. CDR3 region: CASSVGVQETQYF. The CDR3 DNA sequence: TGCGCCAGCAGTGTCGGGGTTCAAGAGACCCAGTACTTC.

The chain recombines TRBV2 with TRBJ2-5; TRBD2 aligns across 12 bases. V lost 3 bases, J lost 2 bases, and 4 bases stayed unmatched. CDR1 and CDR2 from the germline V gene are SNHLY and FYNNEI. This CDR3 region has 16 residues. CDR3 amino acids: CASSDLTSGGQETQYF. The CDR3 region has the DNA TGTGCCAGCAGTGACCTGACTAGCGGGGGACAAGAGACCCAGTACTTC.

The J gene is TRBJ1-5, the V gene TRBV18; 7 bases fit TRBD1. Trimming cost V 2 bases and J 6 bases; bases outside gene matches: 4. Germline CDR1 KGHSH, CDR2 LQKENI. The length of the CDR3 is 14 residues. CDR3 DNA sequence: TGTGCCAGCTCACCAGGAGACAGGGTTCAGCCCCAGCATTTT. Translation gives CASSPGDRVQPQHF.

V and J are TRBV10-2 and TRBJ2-1; D is possibly TRBD2 (7 bases). V was shortened by 7 bases and J by 8 bases, with 15 bases between the two germline ends. The CDR3 runs to 13 residues. Germline values: CDR1 WSHSY, CDR2 SAAADI. The CDR3 bases are TGCGCCAGCACATCCCGGGGGGCCGATGAGCAGTTCTTC. It codes for CASTSRGADEQFF.

The chain recombines TRBV29-1 with TRBJ1-2; D is ambiguous. V was shortened by 4 bases and J by 0 bases, with 12 bases between the two germline ends. Per the germline V gene, CDR1 is SQVTM and CDR2 is ANQGSEA. The CDR3 is 14 residues long. CDR3 nucleotides: TGCAGCGTTGCTGGGGAGAGCGCTAACTATGGCTACACCTTC. This translates into CSVAGESANYGYTF.

For this clone: At one end the junction does not follow the germline gene, possibly because of a read error. The J gene is TRBJ2-2, the V gene TRBV7-9; possible D gene TRBD1, 6 bases. Germline V CDR1 and CDR2: SEHNR, FQNEAQ (reference sequence). The CDR3 extends over 12 amino acids. DNA for the CDR3: TGTGCCAGCACAGTGGGGGCCGGAGAGCTGTTTTTT. Translated, it gives CASTVGAGELFF.